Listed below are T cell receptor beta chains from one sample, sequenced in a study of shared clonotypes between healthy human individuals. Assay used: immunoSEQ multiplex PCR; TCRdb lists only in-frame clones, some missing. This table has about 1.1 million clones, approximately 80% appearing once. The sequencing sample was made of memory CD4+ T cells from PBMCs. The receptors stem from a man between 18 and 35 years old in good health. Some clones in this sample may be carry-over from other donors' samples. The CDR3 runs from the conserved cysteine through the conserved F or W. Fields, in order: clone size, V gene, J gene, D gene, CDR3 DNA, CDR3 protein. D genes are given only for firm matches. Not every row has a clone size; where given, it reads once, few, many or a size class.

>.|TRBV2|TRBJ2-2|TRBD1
TGTGCCAGCGCTGACAGGGGGAGGACCGGGGAGCTGTTTTTT
CASADRGRTGELFF
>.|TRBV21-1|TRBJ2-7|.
TGTGCCAGCAGCAACATTCTCCCCAGTGCCTACGAGCAGTACTTC
CASSNILPSAYEQYF
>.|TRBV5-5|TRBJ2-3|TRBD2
TGTGCCAGCATCCAAAATCAACGGGCTAGCGGGACCCCAGATACGCAGTATTTT
CASIQNQRASGTPDTQYF
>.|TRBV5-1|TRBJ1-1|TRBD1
TGCGCCAGCAGGAAACAGGGGGCGACCTCTGAAGCTTTCTTT
CASRKQGATSEAFF
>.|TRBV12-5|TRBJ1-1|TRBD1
TGTGCTAGTGGTTTGGTAACAGGGGACTACACTGAAGCTTTCTTT
CASGLVTGDYTEAFF
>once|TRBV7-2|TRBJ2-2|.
TGTGCCAGCAGACCCCTTACGCCCCGAGGGACCGGGGAGCTGTTTTTT
CASRPLTPRGTGELFF
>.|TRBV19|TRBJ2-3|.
TGTGCCAGTAGTATTGGAGGGGCCTGGTGGGATACGCAGTATTTT
CASSIGGAWWDTQYF
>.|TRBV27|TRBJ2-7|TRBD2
TGTGCCAGCAGTGGAGCGGGAGGGTACTACGAGCAGTACTTC
CASSGAGGYYEQYF
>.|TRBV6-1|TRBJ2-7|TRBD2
TGTGCCAGCAGTGTAAAGCGGGAGACAGCCTACGAGCAGTACTTC
CASSVKRETAYEQYF
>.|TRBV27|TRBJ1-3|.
TGTGCCAGCAGCACCCCGGTTCGTACGAATGGCTCTGGAAACACCATATATTTT
CASSTPVRTNGSGNTIYF
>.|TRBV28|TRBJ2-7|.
TGTGCCAGCAATTACCCGGGACGAAGCACCTACGAGCAGTACTTC
CASNYPGRSTYEQYF
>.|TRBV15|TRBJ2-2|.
TGTGCCACCAGCAGAGATCGGGCCGGGGAGCTGTTTTTT
CATSRDRAGELFF
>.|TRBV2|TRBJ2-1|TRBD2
TGTGCCAGCAGAGGTTCGACTAGCGGCAATGAGCAGTTCTTC
CASRGSTSGNEQFF
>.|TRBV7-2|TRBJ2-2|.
TGTGCCAGCAGCCCGGGGTTTAACACCGGGGAGCTGTTTTTT
CASSPGFNTGELFF
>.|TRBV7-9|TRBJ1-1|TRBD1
TGTGCCAGCAGCTTAGTAGGCGCGGGACAGGGGAAATACGAAGCTTTCTTT
CASSLVGAGQGKYEAFF
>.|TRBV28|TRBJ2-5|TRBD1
TGTGCCAGCAGTGGAGGACAGGGCAGAGAGACCCAGTACTTC
CASSGGQGRETQYF
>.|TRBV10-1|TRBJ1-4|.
TGCGCCAGCAGTGAGGAACAGTTTGGTGGAAAACTGTTTTTT
CASSEEQFGGKLFF
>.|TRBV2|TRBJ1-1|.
TGTGCCGGCACCTCCGACGGGAACACTGAAGCTTTCTTT
CAGTSDGNTEAFF
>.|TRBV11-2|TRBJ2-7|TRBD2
TGTGCCAGCAGCCCACTGGGACTAGCGATCAACGAGCAGTACTTC
CASSPLGLAINEQYF
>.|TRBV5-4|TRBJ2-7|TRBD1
TGTGCCAGCAGCTTGGCGAAAGGGACAGGGACCTACGAGCAGTACTTC
CASSLAKGTGTYEQYF
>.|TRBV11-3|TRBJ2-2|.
TGTGCCAGCATCAAATCGGCGGGACGCAACACCGGGGAGCTGTTTTTT
CASIKSAGRNTGELFF
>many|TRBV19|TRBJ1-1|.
TGTGCCAGTAGTATAAGGGGGGGCGGCACTGAAGCTTTCTTT
CASSIRGGGTEAFF
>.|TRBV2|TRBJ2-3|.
TGTGCCAGCAGTGAAGCCGGGACACCCACAGATACGCAGTATTTT
CASSEAGTPTDTQYF
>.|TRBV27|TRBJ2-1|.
TGTGCCAGCGGAGACAGAAACAATGAGCAGTTCTTC
CASGDRNNEQFF
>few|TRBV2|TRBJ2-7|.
TGTGCCAGCAGAAGCCCCACAGCCTACGAGCAGTACTTC
CASRSPTAYEQYF
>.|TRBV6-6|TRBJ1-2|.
TGTGCCAGCAGACAGAGGAGGGAGGATGGCTACACCTTC
CASRQRREDGYTF
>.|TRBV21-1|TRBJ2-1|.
TGTGCCAGCAGCAAAGCTCTCAGGAAACTAGCCTACAATGAGCAGTTCTTC
CASSKALRKLAYNEQFF
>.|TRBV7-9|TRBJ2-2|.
TGTGCCAGCAGGAGGACCCAGGGTGCGGGCACCGGGGAGCTGTTTTTT
CASRRTQGAGTGELFF
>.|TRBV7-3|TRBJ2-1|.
TGTGCCAGCAGCTTAAACTGGAATGTGGAGCAGTTCTTC
CASSLNWNVEQFF
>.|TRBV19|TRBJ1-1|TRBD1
TGTGCCAGTGCGCGACAGGGGGGGACTTTCTTT
CASARQGGTFF
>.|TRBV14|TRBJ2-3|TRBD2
TGTGCCAGCAGCCAGACCGGGACTAGCAAATCAGATACGCAGTATTTT
CASSQTGTSKSDTQYF
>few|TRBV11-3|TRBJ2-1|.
TGTGCCAGCAGCTTAGTCGGGAGCTCCTACAATGAGCAGTTCTTC
CASSLVGSSYNEQFF
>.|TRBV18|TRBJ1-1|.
TGTGCCAGCTCACCCCAAATGGGACGGATGAACACTGAAGCTTTCTTT
CASSPQMGRMNTEAFF